This T cell receptor (beta chain) was sequenced for a study of blood T cell repertoires in COVID-19. Study at large: From the United States, Italy and Spain came samples of acute and convalescent COVID-19.

TCRdb's table, derived via immunoSEQ multiplex PCR, lists solely in-frame clones and lacks some. The data show 350,000 to 450,000 clones, around 85% seen once. The germline gives CDR1 MNHEY, CDR2 SVGAGI. V lost 8 bases to trimming and J lost 7 bases, with 15 bases between them. The CDR3 extends over 13 amino acids. This clone has only a few counts. V usage is TRBV6-5 and J usage is TRBJ1-5; possible D gene TRBD1, 5 bases. The sequenced sample consisted of peripheral blood. The TCR originated in a woman aged 18-29 years with acute or convalescent COVID-19. The CDR3 protein is CASEGGGWQPQHF. The DNA of the CDR3 is TGTGCCAGCGAGGGCGGGGGGTGGCAGCCCCAGCATTTT.